The TCR beta chain described here comes from a study of neoadjuvant anti-PD-1 for oral cavity cancer. Whole-study context: Before surgery, most patients got three to four biweekly 3 mg/kg nivolumab doses. Patients without progression got a fourth dose around day 43.

Most tumor samples had roughly 4.5 ug input DNA in two replicates. Produced via immunoSEQ multiplex PCR; TCRdb's table is partial and in-frame only. The sample shows around 35,000 clones, more than 35% of them seen only once. Germline assignment: CDR1 SEHNR and CDR2 FQNEAQ (reference sequence). The CDR3 covers 16 residues. V lost 4 bases to trimming and J lost 1 base, with 15 bases between them. The time point: after neoadjuvant nivolumab, at surgical resection. The clonotype originates from a person between 40 and 80 years old with oral cavity squamous cell carcinoma. The sequencing here drew on tumor tissue, taken after nivolumab (anti-PD-1) treatment. This sequence joins TRBV7-9 and TRBJ2-3; D is perhaps TRBD1 (6 bases). CDR3 amino acids: CASSSRQDRGTDTQYF. DNA of the CDR3: TGTGCCAGCAGCTCGCGGCAGGACAGAGGCACAGATACGCAGTATTTT.